The 25 T cell receptor beta chains presented below share a single source sample, sequenced in a study of a mutant IDH1 vaccine in newly diagnosed glioma. Sequencing was performed with immunoSEQ multiplex PCR; in TCRdb, only in-frame clones are kept and a portion is missing. The table includes 50,000 or so clones, 65% to 85% detected once. Specified time point: baseline, week 1 (first vaccination visit). Treatment reported: pre-vaccination baseline after standard-of-care therapy. This specimen consisted of PBMCs, obtained from a glioma patient treated with radiotherapy, temozolomide or both. These receptor sequences come from a man between 18 and 29 years old with glioma.

This clone came up a few times. DNA for the CDR3: TGTGCCAGCAGTCGACAGAAGAACACTGAAGCTTTCTTT. Translated: CASSRQKNTEAFF. The V and J genes are TRBV6-6 and TRBJ1-1, with D perhaps TRBD1 (5 bases). Per germline, CDR1 MNHNY and CDR2 SVGAGI (reference sequence). The CDR3 is made up of 13 amino acids. Trimming pared 5 bases from V and 1 base from J, leaving 8 bases between.

The genes are TRBV4-1 and TRBJ1-2; perhaps TRBD1 as D (5 bases). Trimming pared 2 bases from V and 7 bases from J, leaving 14 bases between. CDR1 and CDR2 (germline): MGHRA, YSYEKL. This CDR3 contains 14 residues. The CDR3 reads CASSQSQVDLGYTF. For the CDR3, the DNA is TGCGCCAGCAGCCAATCACAGGTCGACCTTGGCTACACCTTC.

The V gene is TRBV9, the J gene TRBJ2-3, with D hard to call. The germline gives CDR1 SGDLS, CDR2 YYNGEE. This CDR3 contains 13 residues. With 0 bases removed from V and 6 bases from J, the gap between germline ends came to 8 bases. The CDR3 region has the DNA TGTGCCAGCAGCGTAGTGAAGGAGGATACGCAGTATTTT. Translated: CASSVVKEDTQYF.

The chain combines TRBV27 with TRBJ1-6, with D possibly being TRBD1 (5 bases). Germline V gene data show CDR1 as MNHEY and CDR2 as SMNVEV (reference sequence). The ends were cut back, 5 bases at V and 7 bases at J, with 12 bases in the middle. CDR3 length: 14 residues. DNA for the CDR3: TGTGCCAGCAGTCAAACAGGCCCCAATTCACCCCTCCACTTT. The encoded protein is CASSQTGPNSPLHF.

The chain couples TRBV7-6 to TRBJ2-2; 7 bases line up with TRBD2. CDR1 and CDR2 (germline): SGHVS, FNYEAQ. This CDR3 is 16 amino acids long. The V gene end was trimmed by 1 base and the J gene end by 2 bases; junction bases not matched to a gene: 4. The CDR3 nucleotides read TGTGCCAGCAGCTTAGGGCTAGCGGTAAACACCGGGGAGCTGTTTTTT. Its translation: CASSLGLAVNTGELFF. Complete variable domain (other parts from reference TRBV7-6 and TRBJ2-2): GAGVSQSPRYKVTKRGQDVALRCDPISGHVSLYWYRQALGQGPEFLTYFNYEAQQDKSGLPNDRFSAERPEGSISTLTIQRTEQRDSAMYRCASSLGLAVNTGELFFGEGSRLTVL.

This chain connects TRBV7-8 to TRBJ1-2; D possibly corresponds to TRBD1 (5 bases). The CDR3 contains 15 residues. The V end lost 1 base, the J end lost 4 bases, and 13 bases lay between the germline ends. CDR1 and CDR2 (germline): SGHVS, FQNEAQ. CDR3 region: CASSLDPGQAYGYTF. In DNA, the CDR3 is TGTGCCAGCAGCTTAGATCCAGGGCAGGCCTATGGCTACACCTTC.

J is TRBJ2-7 and V is TRBV5-1; possibly TRBD1 for D (5 bases). Trimming pared 4 bases from V and 4 bases from J, leaving 18 bases between. The V gene's germline CDR1 is SGHRS and CDR2 YFSETQ. The CDR3 covers 15 residues. Written as DNA, the CDR3 is TGCGCCAGCAGCCTGCCTTTGGTTGGGGCTTACGAGCAGTACTTC. Translation gives CASSLPLVGAYEQYF.

V usage is TRBV30 and J usage is TRBJ2-1; 9 bases match TRBD1. The CDR3 has 17 residues. CDR1 GTSNPN and CDR2 SVGIG come from the germline V gene (reference sequence). The V gene end was trimmed by 2 bases and the J gene end by 4 bases; junction bases not matched to a gene: 12. CDR3 loop: CAWSTGTGFGKYNEQFF. CDR3 sequence (DNA): TGTGCCTGGAGTACCGGGACAGGGTTCGGGAAATACAATGAGCAGTTCTTC.

The CDR3 here is CASSQTDRNTEAFF. The CDR3 coding sequence is TGTGCCAGCAGCCAAACCGACAGGAACACTGAAGCTTTCTTT. The V gene is TRBV4-2, the J gene TRBJ1-1, with a possible D match to TRBD1 (5 bases). Germline V gene lookup returns CDR1 LGHNA and CDR2 YNFKEQ. The V gene lost 2 bases and the J gene lost 1 base, with 8 bases spanning the gap. The CDR3 extends over 14 amino acids.

This rearrangement joins TRBV29-1 to TRBJ2-7; 7 bases are shared with TRBD1. After removal of 2 bases from V and 0 bases from J, the junction contained 4 bases not matched to a gene. This CDR3 contains 14 residues. Looked up from germline, CDR1 is SQVTM and CDR2 is ANQGSEA. CDR3 region: CSVETQGLSYEQYF. CDR3 in DNA: TGCAGCGTTGAAACACAGGGGCTCTCCTACGAGCAGTACTTC.

The chain employs TRBV7-2 and TRBJ1-5; D unclear. Trimming removed 1 base from V and 4 bases from J, with 5 bases in between. CDR3 length equals 13 residues. Per the germline V gene, CDR1 is SGHTA and CDR2 is FQGNSA. CDR3: CASSLGRNQPQHF. CDR3 sequence (DNA): TGTGCCAGCAGCTTAGGGCGTAATCAGCCCCAGCATTTT.

The rearrangement links TRBV11-2 to TRBJ2-7; 10 nucleotides agree with TRBD1. Losses at the gene ends were 3 bases for V and 5 bases for J; bases not matched to a gene: 4. The CDR3 runs to 14 residues. Germline-derived CDR1 and CDR2 are SGHAT and FQNNGV. This CDR3 reads CASSLRQGADEQYF. The DNA for the CDR3 is TGTGCCAGCAGCTTGAGACAGGGGGCTGACGAGCAGTACTTC. Full variable domain (missing parts from reference TRBV11-2 and TRBJ2-7): EAGVAQSPRYKIIEKRQSVAFWCNPISGHATLYWYQQILGQGPKLLIQFQNNGVVDDSQLPKDRFSAERLKGVDSTLKIQPAKLEDSAVYLCASSLRQGADEQYFGPGTRLTVT.

The V and J genes are TRBV4-3 and TRBJ2-7, with 7 bases lining up with TRBD2. The germline V gene has CDR1 LGHNA and CDR2 YSLEER. Trimming cost V 3 bases and J 0 bases; bases outside gene matches: 5. The CDR3 runs 15 residues. The CDR3 DNA reads TGCGCCAGCAGCCAGCTCGGGGACTACTCCTACGAGCAGTACTTC. Amino acid sequence: CASSQLGDYSYEQYF.

CDR3 protein: CASSRLARFSYEQYF. CDR3 DNA: TGTGCCAGCTCTCGACTAGCGCGATTCTCCTACGAGCAGTACTTC. This chain joins TRBV6-5 and TRBJ2-7, with 8 positions matching TRBD2. Per the germline V gene, CDR1 is MNHEY and CDR2 is SVGAGI. This CDR3 comprises 15 residues. The V and J ends lost 8 bases and 0 bases, in that order; junction bases with no gene match: 9.

Only one count was recorded for this clone. The chain has TRBV9 and TRBJ1-4; TRBD1 matches at 10 bases. This CDR3 is built from 15 residues. Trimming cost V 4 bases and J 8 bases; bases outside gene matches: 8. In germline, CDR1 is SGDLS, CDR2 YYNGEE. CDR3: CASSISGTGVEKLFF. CDR3 sequence (DNA): TGTGCCAGCAGCATCTCCGGGACAGGGGTCGAAAAACTGTTTTTT.

The rearrangement links TRBV30 to TRBJ1-2; perhaps TRBD1 as D (6 bases). CDR1 is GTSNPN, CDR2 SVGIG, per germline (reference sequence). This CDR3 spans 19 amino acids. V shed 0 bases and J shed 3 bases, with 26 bases lying between them. The CDR3 sequence is CAWSVVGAVGKATHYGYTF. The CDR3 DNA reads TGTGCCTGGAGTGTAGTGGGGGCAGTAGGGAAGGCTACTCACTATGGCTACACCTTC.

The gene calls are TRBV2 and TRBJ1-3; D is undetermined. The germline V and J ends were trimmed by 10 bases and 0 bases, with 13 bases remaining between them. The CDR3 spans 14 residues. Germline V gene sequence: CDR1 SNHLY, CDR2 FYNNEI. CDR3 nucleotide sequence: TGTGCCATCTCTAGGACGAACTCTGGAAACACCATATATTTT. Translated, it gives CAISRTNSGNTIYF.

The chain uses TRBV15 and TRBJ2-5, with TRBD1 identical over 8 bases. CDR3 length: 15 amino acids. With 0 bases clipped from V and 5 bases from J, the junction kept 5 bases outside the gene matches. Looked up from germline, CDR1 is LNHNV and CDR2 is YYDKDF (reference sequence). The CDR3 spells CATSRDRRGPETQYF. In DNA form, the CDR3 reads TGTGCCACCAGCAGAGATCGCAGGGGGCCTGAGACCCAGTACTTC.

CDR3 in DNA: TGTGCCAGCAGCCGGGACAGGGGCGCCTGGGACGCCTACAATGAGCAGTTCTTC. This sequence encodes CASSRDRGAWDAYNEQFF. This sequence joins TRBV27 and TRBJ2-1; TRBD1 agrees at 10 bases. Trimming removed 6 bases from V and 2 bases from J; junction bases left unmatched: 13. CDR1 is MNHEY, CDR2 SMNVEV, per germline (reference sequence). The CDR3 runs 18 residues.

This clone came up once. The gene calls are TRBV2 and TRBJ1-3; unclear D gene. V lost 8 bases and J 4 bases, leaving 12 bases between the germline ends. This CDR3 has 13 amino acids. Germline assignment: CDR1 SNHLY and CDR2 FYNNEI. CDR3 region: CASERLGGNTIYF. Here the CDR3 DNA reads TGTGCCAGCGAACGACTAGGGGGAAACACCATATATTTT.

The genes are TRBV6-5 and TRBJ1-5; D may be TRBD1 (5 bases). Trimming removed 6 bases at V and 0 bases at J, with 12 bases between. The CDR3 is 15 amino acids. From germline, CDR1 is MNHEY and CDR2 SVGAGI. The CDR3 spells CASRNAGSSNQPQHF. CDR3 bases: TGTGCCAGCAGAAACGCAGGGAGTAGCAATCAGCCCCAGCATTTT.

The chain's CDR3 is CASSPQLLNTEAFF. CDR3 in DNA: TGTGCCAGCTCACCACAGTTACTGAACACTGAAGCTTTCTTT. The chain recombines TRBV18 with TRBJ1-1; D is unclear. The V end lost 1 base, the J end lost 0 bases, and 6 bases lay between the germline ends. The CDR3 runs 14 residues. Germline V CDR1 and CDR2: KGHSH, LQKENI.

The chain employs TRBV19 and TRBJ2-6; possibly TRBD1 for D (6 bases). The CDR3 spans 18 residues. Between the trimmed V and J ends, which lost 3 bases and 4 bases, there was a span of 19 bases. Germline lookup yields CDR1 LNHDA and CDR2 SQIVND (reference sequence). The CDR3 coding sequence is TGTGCCAGTAGTATGGGGGTCAGGACAGTTATGGGGGCCAACGTCCTGACTTTC. This codes for CASSMGVRTVMGANVLTF.

The V and J genes are TRBV28 and TRBJ2-2; 8 bases line up with TRBD2. Losses at the gene ends were 5 bases for V and 13 bases for J; bases not matched to a gene: 21. The CDR3 covers 17 residues. CDR1 and CDR2 from the germline V gene are MDHEN and SYDVKM. The CDR3 bases are TGTGCCAGCAGTCCCCTGGGGCTAGCGGGTCCCTGGGGAGCGCTGTTTTTT. Amino acids: CASSPLGLAGPWGALFF.

The V and J genes are TRBV5-6 and TRBJ1-5; 8 positions match TRBD1. This CDR3 comprises 13 residues. Germline CDR1 is SGHDT and CDR2 is YYEEEE. V trimming: 2 bases; J trimming: 7 bases; junction bases outside the gene matches: 2. The CDR3 loop is CASSLQGDQPQHF. The CDR3 bases are TGTGCCAGCAGCTTACAGGGGGACCAGCCCCAGCATTTT.